These 10 T cell receptor beta chains originate from one sample sequenced in a study of OX40 agonist ivuxolimab in advanced cancers. The protocol was immunoSEQ multiplex PCR, while the TCRdb copy is restricted to in-frame clones and leaves out a portion. This sample carries some 64,000 clones, around 90% of them seen once, and the ten largest clones take more than 20%. This material consisted of CD4+ or CD8+ T cells sorted from blood, taken in a trial of the OX40 agonist ivuxolimab. All receptors come from an adult with an advanced solid tumor such as melanoma, head and neck, liver or kidney cancer.

This chain links TRBV4-3 with TRBJ2-1; no clear D gene. Trimming took 0 bases from V and 4 from J, leaving 13 bases between them. There are 16 residues in the CDR3. Germline assignment: CDR1 LGHNA and CDR2 YSLEER. In DNA, the CDR3 is TGCGCCAGCAGCCAAGATCCTATATTGACGTACAATGAGCAGTTCTTC. Encoded protein: CASSQDPILTYNEQFF.

The genes are TRBV27 and TRBJ1-5; 7 nucleotides match TRBD1. Germline lookup yields CDR1 MNHEY and CDR2 SMNVEV (reference sequence). With 5 bases clipped from V and 5 bases from J, the junction kept 15 bases outside the gene matches. The CDR3 spans 17 residues. The chain's CDR3 is CASSTTGSKENDQPQHF. The DNA for the CDR3 is TGTGCCAGCAGTACGACAGGGTCAAAGGAAAATGATCAGCCCCAGCATTTT.

The chain uses TRBV6-1 and TRBJ1-2; D not resolved. Germline V gene data show CDR1 as MNHNS and CDR2 as SASEGT. The ends were cut back, 2 bases at V and 0 bases at J, with 7 bases in the middle. The length of the CDR3 is 14 residues. CDR3 sequence (DNA): TGTGCCAGCAGTGAACAGGCAGCTAACTATGGCTACACCTTC. It translates to CASSEQAANYGYTF.

The V gene is TRBV4-1, the J gene TRBJ2-7; 9 bases match TRBD1. CDR1 and CDR2 from the germline V gene are MGHRA and YSYEKL. Unmatched junction bases numbered 7, after V lost 2 bases and J lost 2 bases. CDR3 length: 16 amino acids. The CDR3 here is CASSQTPGQGAYEQYF. CDR3 DNA sequence: TGCGCCAGCAGCCAAACTCCGGGACAGGGCGCCTACGAGCAGTACTTC.

The rearrangement uses TRBV4-2 and TRBJ2-5; TRBD2 aligns across 8 bases. CDR3 size: 16 residues. Germline V gene data show CDR1 as LGHNA and CDR2 as YNFKEQ. With V trimmed by 0 bases and J by 5 bases, 8 bases remained unmatched. The CDR3 loop reads CASSQDFLSGTETQYF. The CDR3 DNA reads TGTGCCAGCAGCCAAGATTTTCTTAGCGGGACTGAGACCCAGTACTTC.

This chain connects TRBV6-5 to TRBJ2-3; 9 nucleotides match TRBD2. Trimming cost V 7 bases and J 5 bases; bases outside gene matches: 10. The CDR3 is 15 amino acids. CDR1 is MNHEY and CDR2 is SVGAGI in the germline V gene. The CDR3 DNA reads TGTGCCAGCATCCCGGCGGGGGGGTCGGGAGATACGCAGTATTTT. This gives the protein CASIPAGGSGDTQYF.

The rearrangement joins TRBV7-2 to TRBJ2-1, with D maybe TRBD2 (5 bases). The germline V gene encodes CDR1 SGHTA and CDR2 FQGNSA. This CDR3 spans 13 amino acids. V was shortened by 11 bases and J by 4 bases, with 15 bases between the two germline ends. CDR3 loop: CALSPSWYNEQFF. In DNA form, the CDR3 reads TGTGCCCTCAGTCCTAGCTGGTACAATGAGCAGTTCTTC.

This clone came up once. CDR3: CASSPPGSTYNEQFF. The DNA for the CDR3 is TGCGCCAGCAGCCCCCCCGGGAGTACCTACAATGAGCAGTTCTTC. The J gene is TRBJ2-1, the V gene TRBV5-1; the D gene is possibly TRBD2 (6 bases). V lost 4 bases and J lost 2, with 13 bases in between. Germline V gene lookup returns CDR1 SGHRS and CDR2 YFSETQ. The CDR3 loop spans 15 amino acids.

This clone occurred once. This chain connects TRBV7-9 to TRBJ2-3; a weak D match, TRBD2 (6 bases). Trimming cost V 3 bases and J 2 bases, with 24 bases left between them. This CDR3 has 19 residues. CDR1 and CDR2 from the germline V gene are SEHNR and FQNEAQ (reference sequence). CDR3 sequence reads: CASSLGKLRPGDPTDTQYF. The CDR3 DNA sequence: TGTGCCAGCAGCTTGGGCAAACTCCGCCCGGGAGACCCCACAGATACGCAGTATTTT.

The sample holds one count of this clone. The chain carries TRBV5-6 and TRBJ1-3; D gene ambiguous. Trimming removed 2 bases at V and 4 bases at J, with 7 bases between. This CDR3 is built from 13 residues. Per the germline V gene, CDR1 is SGHDT and CDR2 is YYEEEE. CDR3 region: CASSFGGGNTIYF. The CDR3 DNA follows: TGTGCCAGCAGCTTTGGTGGGGGAAACACCATATATTTT.